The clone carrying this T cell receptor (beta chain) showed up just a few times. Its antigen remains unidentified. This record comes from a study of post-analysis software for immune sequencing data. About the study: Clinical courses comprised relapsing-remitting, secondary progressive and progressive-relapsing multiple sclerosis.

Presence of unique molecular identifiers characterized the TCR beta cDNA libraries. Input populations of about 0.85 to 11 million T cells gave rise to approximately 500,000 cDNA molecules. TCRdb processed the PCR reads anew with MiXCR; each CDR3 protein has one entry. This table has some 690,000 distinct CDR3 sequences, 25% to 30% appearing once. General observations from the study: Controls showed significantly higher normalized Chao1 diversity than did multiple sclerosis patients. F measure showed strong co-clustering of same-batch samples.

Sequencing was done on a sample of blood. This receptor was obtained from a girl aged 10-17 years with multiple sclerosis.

This CDR3 is CATSDPSVGGVAETQYF. CDR3 sequence (DNA): TGTGCCACCAGTGACCCCAGTGTGGGGGGAGTGGCAGAGACCCAGTACTTC. J is TRBJ2-5 and V is TRBV24-1; possibly TRBD2 for D (6 bases). V lost 4 bases and J lost 4, with 21 bases in between. Germline V gives CDR1 KGHDR, CDR2 SFDVKD. The CDR3 spans 17 residues.